One sample yielded the 24 T cell receptor beta chains listed below, sequenced in a study of T-cell reconstitution after alpha-beta-depleted transplantation in children. Unique molecular identifiers featured in how the TCRbeta library was prepared. TCRdb recomputed calls from the PCR reads with MiXCR, one row per CDR3 protein. The sample holds around 600,000 distinct CDR3 sequences, over 9.5% seen once. The input for sequencing was PBMCs from the stem cell graft donor, taken from the stem cell graft. The origin of the receptors is a human donor who donated a stem cell graft to a child with acute myeloid leukemia.

This clonotype was observed at least ten times. This rearrangement joins TRBV4-3 to TRBJ2-7, with D perhaps TRBD2 (6 bases). The length of the CDR3 is 15 residues. The V gene's germline CDR1 is LGHNA and CDR2 YSLEER. V lost 3 bases to trimming and J lost 1 base, with 13 bases between them. CDR3 loop: CASSQRRGSSYEQYF. The CDR3 DNA reads TGCGCCAGCAGCCAGCGGCGGGGTTCTTCCTACGAGCAGTACTTC.

This clonotype was counted at least ten times. The J gene is TRBJ2-2, the V gene TRBV21-1; TRBD2 was called by the table and not checked on the DNA. TRBV21-1 is a known pseudogene. The CDR3 spans 18 residues. In DNA form, the CDR3 reads TGTGCCAGCATCGACCCTTTAACTAGCGGGAGGGCCATCGGGGAGCTGTTTTTT. Translating it yields CASIDPLTSGRAIGELFF.

The chain couples TRBV20-1 to TRBJ2-5, with 8 bases lining up with TRBD1. Germline CDR1 reads DFQATT; CDR2 reads SNEGSKA (reference sequence). V gave up 0 bases and J gave up 5 bases; unmatched junction bases: 5. The CDR3 sequence is 14 residues long. The CDR3: CSARDVNRGETQYF. The CDR3 DNA is TGCAGTGCTAGAGATGTGAACAGGGGGGAGACCCAGTACTTC.

This clonotype was counted at least ten times. The chain employs TRBV7-2 and TRBJ2-3, with TRBD2 identical over 9 bases. This CDR3 spans 15 amino acids. In germline, CDR1 is SGHTA, CDR2 FQGNSA. Trimming cost V 1 base and J 7 bases; bases outside gene matches: 6. This chain's CDR3 is CASSLDLGLANTQYF. The CDR3 DNA reads as TGTGCCAGCAGCTTAGATCTGGGACTAGCAAATACGCAGTATTTT.

J is TRBJ1-1 and V is TRBV20-1; perhaps TRBD1 as D (5 bases). The CDR3 consists of 12 residues. Germline CDR1 DFQATT, CDR2 SNEGSKA (reference sequence). V gave up 4 bases and J gave up 4 bases, with 10 bases separating them. The DNA of the CDR3 is TGCAGTGCTACTAAAGGGGTCACTGAAGCTTTCTTT. This translates into CSATKGVTEAFF.

The CDR3 DNA sequence: TGTGCCAGCAGCTCTGGACAGGCCCTGAACACCGGGGAGCTGTTTTTT. Its translation: CASSSGQALNTGELFF. This chain links TRBV2 with TRBJ2-2; TRBD1 matches at 7 bases. V shed 6 bases, J shed 1 base, and the junction held 8 bases outside the gene matches. Germline V gene sequence: CDR1 SNHLY, CDR2 FYNNEI. This CDR3 spans 16 amino acids. The variable domain in full, with the rest retrieved from reference TRBV2 and TRBJ2-2, is EPEVTQTPSHQVTQMGQEVILRCVPISNHLYFYWYRQILGQKVEFLVSFYNNEISEKSEIFDDQFSVERPDGSNFTLKIRSTKLEDSAMYFCASSSGQALNTGELFFGEGSRLTVL.

This clonotype has just a few counts. This rearrangement joins TRBV5-5 to TRBJ2-3; 7 positions match TRBD2. The V and J ends lost 4 bases and 4 bases, in that order; junction bases with no gene match: 3. The CDR3 extends over 13 amino acids. CDR1 SGHKS and CDR2 YYEKEE come from the germline V gene (reference sequence). CDR3 sequence (DNA): TGTGCCAGCAGCGGACTAGGGCCAGATACGCAGTATTTT. Protein product: CASSGLGPDTQYF. The full variable domain, completed using reference TRBV5-5 and TRBJ2-3, is DAGVTQSPTHLIKTRGQQVTLRCSPISGHKSVSWYQQVLGQGPQFIFQYYEKEERGRGNFPDRFSARQFPNYSSELNVNALLLGDSALYLCASSGLGPDTQYFGPGTRLTVL.

At least ten counts were recorded for this clonotype. The rearrangement joins TRBV27 to TRBJ1-5, with unresolved D. The CDR3 runs 14 residues. Trimming removed 6 bases at V and 4 bases at J, with 13 bases between. Germline CDR1 is MNHEY and CDR2 is SMNVEV (reference sequence). CDR3 bases: TGTGCCAGCAGCTCTCACGGTTTTAATCAGCCCCAGCATTTT. It is translated as CASSSHGFNQPQHF.

This clonotype was counted at least ten times. The V and J genes are TRBV5-1 and TRBJ2-1; 8 bases fit TRBD2. V lost 6 bases to trimming and J lost 6 bases; unmatched junction nucleotides: 5. Germline V gene sequence: CDR1 SGHRS, CDR2 YFSETQ. This CDR3 is 13 amino acids long. The CDR3 sequence: CASTGGLGNEQFF. The CDR3 DNA follows: TGCGCCAGCACCGGGGGACTAGGCAATGAGCAGTTCTTC. The whole variable domain, remainder taken from reference TRBV5-1 and TRBJ2-1, is KAGVTQTPRYLIKTRGQQVTLSCSPISGHRSVSWYQQTPGQGLQFLFEYFSETQRNKGNFPGRFSGRQFSNSRSEMNVSTLELGDSALYLCASTGGLGNEQFFGPGTRLTVL.

The chain has TRBV12-3 or TRBV12-4 and TRBJ2-7; 7 bases align to TRBD2. The CDR3 is 15 amino acids. V was pared by 3 bases and J by 3 bases, with 8 bases of the junction left unmatched. CDR3 loop: CASSFGDYNYYEQYF. DNA for the CDR3: TGTGCCAGCAGTTTCGGGGACTACAACTACTACGAGCAGTACTTC.

This rearrangement joins TRBV12-3 or TRBV12-4 to TRBJ2-7, with D uncertain. This CDR3 has 12 residues. Trimming removed 7 bases at V and 5 bases at J, with 12 bases between. The chain's CDR3 is CASTRKRHEQYF. The CDR3 DNA is TGTGCCAGCACCCGGAAGAGACACGAGCAGTACTTC.

The sample holds a few counts of this clonotype. The chain couples TRBV10-2 to TRBJ2-2; D remains unclear. Trimming stripped 8 bases from V and 6 bases from J, with 7 bases between. The CDR3 is made up of 11 amino acids. Per the germline V gene, CDR1 is WSHSY and CDR2 is SAAADI. The CDR3 DNA reads as TGCGCCAGCTCAACTGCCGGGGAGCTGTTTTTT. Protein product: CASSTAGELFF.

Only a few counts were recorded for this clonotype. DNA for the CDR3: TGTGCCAGCAGTTATACCGCCGGGAGTGGAAACACCATATATTTT. Protein product: CASSYTAGSGNTIYF. The chain uses TRBV6-5 and TRBJ1-3; D is ambiguous. Trimming stripped 3 bases from V and 3 bases from J, with 12 bases between. The germline CDR1 and CDR2 sequences are MNHEY and SVGAGI. This CDR3 comprises 15 residues.

The genes are TRBV20-1 and TRBJ1-2; TRBD1 is a possible D gene (5 bases). Germline V CDR1 and CDR2: DFQATT, SNEGSKA (reference sequence). The CDR3 has 15 amino acids. The V gene lost 2 bases and the J gene lost 7 bases, with 20 bases spanning the gap. CDR3 region: CSARYKKGTAGGYTF. CDR3 nucleotide sequence: TGCAGTGCTAGATATAAAAAAGGGACGGCCGGTGGCTACACCTTC.

This clonotype has a count of ten or more. The rearrangement links TRBV10-3 to TRBJ2-2, with D tentatively TRBD2 (5 bases). The CDR3 runs 16 residues. Trimming removed 5 bases at V and 4 bases at J, with 17 bases between. Germline CDR1 reads ENHRY; CDR2 reads SYGVKD. CDR3 coding DNA: TGTGCCATCAGTCCGGACCGGGGAGTCGCCACCGGGGAGCTGTTTTTT. Protein sequence: CAISPDRGVATGELFF.

This sequence joins TRBV18 and TRBJ1-1; D may be TRBD1 (6 bases). With 2 bases removed from V and 0 bases from J, the gap between germline ends came to 13 bases. CDR1 and CDR2 from the germline V gene are KGHSH and LQKENI. The CDR3 covers 16 residues. Written as DNA, the CDR3 is TGTGCCAGCTCACCAACGACAGGAGGGATGAACACTGAAGCTTTCTTT. Protein product: CASSPTTGGMNTEAFF.

This clonotype was counted a few times. The V gene is TRBV7-2, the J gene TRBJ2-1; the D gene is possibly TRBD1 (5 bases). Germline values: CDR1 SGHTA, CDR2 FQGNSA. V was pared by 3 bases and J by 8 bases, with 14 bases between. There are 14 residues in the CDR3. CDR3 amino acids: CASSFGPQGYEQFF. For the CDR3, the DNA is TGTGCCAGCAGCTTTGGCCCCCAGGGATATGAGCAGTTCTTC.

The V gene is TRBV4-3, the J gene TRBJ2-2, with D perhaps matching TRBD2 (5 bases). Trimming took off 3 bases at V and 7 bases at J, with 9 bases between the two ends. The CDR3 is 13 amino acids. Germline V lookup: CDR1 LGHNA, CDR2 YSLEER. The CDR3 loop is CASSQRAGGELFF. The DNA for the CDR3 is TGCGCCAGCAGCCAGAGGGCCGGCGGGGAGCTGTTTTTT.

This clonotype was seen at least ten times. The V and J genes are TRBV7-2 and TRBJ2-5; maybe TRBD1 (6 bases). V dropped 0 bases and J dropped 7 bases, with 9 bases sitting between them. Germline loops: CDR1 SGHTA, CDR2 FQGNSA. CDR3 length equals 13 residues. CDR3 nucleotide sequence: TGTGCCAGCAGCTTAGCGGGGGCGGGGACCCAGTACTTC. It translates to CASSLAGAGTQYF.

The chain carries TRBV7-6 and TRBJ2-5; no firm D call. The CDR3 length is 15 residues. Germline V gene data show CDR1 as SGHVS and CDR2 as FNYEAQ. V was pared by 6 bases and J by 3 bases, with 17 bases between. CDR3 sequence reads: CASRLNPGFEETQYF. In DNA form, the CDR3 reads TGTGCCAGCAGACTAAACCCCGGGTTCGAAGAGACCCAGTACTTC. Filled out from reference TRBV7-6 and TRBJ2-5, the complete variable domain reads GAGVSQSPRYKVTKRGQDVALRCDPISGHVSLYWYRQALGQGPEFLTYFNYEAQQDKSGLPNDRFSAERPEGSISTLTIQRTEQRDSAMYRCASRLNPGFEETQYFGPGTRLLVL.

This clonotype has more than one count but fewer than ten. The chain employs TRBV6-1 and TRBJ2-2; perhaps TRBD1 as D (6 bases). Germline CDR1 is MNHNS and CDR2 is SASEGT. The CDR3 consists of 15 residues. Deletions cut 4 bases from V and 3 bases from J, with 12 bases between. CDR3 protein: CASSGNRVYTGELFF. CDR3 sequence (DNA): TGTGCCAGCAGTGGCAACAGGGTGTACACCGGGGAGCTGTTTTTT.

This clonotype was seen only a few times. This chain connects TRBV20-1 to TRBJ2-7, with 13 nucleotides matching TRBD2. Germline CDR1 is DFQATT and CDR2 is SNEGSKA (reference sequence). V dropped 6 bases and J dropped 0; count of bases not matched to a gene: 5. This CDR3 region has 15 residues. CDR3 loop: CSATGTSGVSYEQYF. The DNA of the CDR3 is TGCAGTGCAACCGGGACTAGCGGGGTCTCCTACGAGCAGTACTTC.

This clonotype was detected ten times or more. V and J are TRBV6-5 and TRBJ1-5; 7 bases match TRBD1. Trimming at V came to 6 bases and at J to 2 bases, leaving 4 bases not matched to a gene. Germline V gene lookup returns CDR1 MNHEY and CDR2 SVGAGI. This CDR3 is built from 14 residues. For the CDR3, the DNA is TGTGCCAGCAGGACAGGGTCGGGCAATCAGCCCCAGCATTTT. This translates into CASRTGSGNQPQHF.

This clonotype was counted between two and nine times. The chain uses TRBV18 and TRBJ2-1; 8 bases agree with TRBD2. The CDR3 length is 16 residues. The junction had 15 bases not matched to a gene; V was cut back by 6 bases and J by 8 bases. Germline V lookup: CDR1 KGHSH, CDR2 LQKENI. DNA for the CDR3: TGTGCCAGCTCCATGTCGGGGAGCGGGAGAAATTATGAGCAGTTCTTC. Translating gives CASSMSGSGRNYEQFF.